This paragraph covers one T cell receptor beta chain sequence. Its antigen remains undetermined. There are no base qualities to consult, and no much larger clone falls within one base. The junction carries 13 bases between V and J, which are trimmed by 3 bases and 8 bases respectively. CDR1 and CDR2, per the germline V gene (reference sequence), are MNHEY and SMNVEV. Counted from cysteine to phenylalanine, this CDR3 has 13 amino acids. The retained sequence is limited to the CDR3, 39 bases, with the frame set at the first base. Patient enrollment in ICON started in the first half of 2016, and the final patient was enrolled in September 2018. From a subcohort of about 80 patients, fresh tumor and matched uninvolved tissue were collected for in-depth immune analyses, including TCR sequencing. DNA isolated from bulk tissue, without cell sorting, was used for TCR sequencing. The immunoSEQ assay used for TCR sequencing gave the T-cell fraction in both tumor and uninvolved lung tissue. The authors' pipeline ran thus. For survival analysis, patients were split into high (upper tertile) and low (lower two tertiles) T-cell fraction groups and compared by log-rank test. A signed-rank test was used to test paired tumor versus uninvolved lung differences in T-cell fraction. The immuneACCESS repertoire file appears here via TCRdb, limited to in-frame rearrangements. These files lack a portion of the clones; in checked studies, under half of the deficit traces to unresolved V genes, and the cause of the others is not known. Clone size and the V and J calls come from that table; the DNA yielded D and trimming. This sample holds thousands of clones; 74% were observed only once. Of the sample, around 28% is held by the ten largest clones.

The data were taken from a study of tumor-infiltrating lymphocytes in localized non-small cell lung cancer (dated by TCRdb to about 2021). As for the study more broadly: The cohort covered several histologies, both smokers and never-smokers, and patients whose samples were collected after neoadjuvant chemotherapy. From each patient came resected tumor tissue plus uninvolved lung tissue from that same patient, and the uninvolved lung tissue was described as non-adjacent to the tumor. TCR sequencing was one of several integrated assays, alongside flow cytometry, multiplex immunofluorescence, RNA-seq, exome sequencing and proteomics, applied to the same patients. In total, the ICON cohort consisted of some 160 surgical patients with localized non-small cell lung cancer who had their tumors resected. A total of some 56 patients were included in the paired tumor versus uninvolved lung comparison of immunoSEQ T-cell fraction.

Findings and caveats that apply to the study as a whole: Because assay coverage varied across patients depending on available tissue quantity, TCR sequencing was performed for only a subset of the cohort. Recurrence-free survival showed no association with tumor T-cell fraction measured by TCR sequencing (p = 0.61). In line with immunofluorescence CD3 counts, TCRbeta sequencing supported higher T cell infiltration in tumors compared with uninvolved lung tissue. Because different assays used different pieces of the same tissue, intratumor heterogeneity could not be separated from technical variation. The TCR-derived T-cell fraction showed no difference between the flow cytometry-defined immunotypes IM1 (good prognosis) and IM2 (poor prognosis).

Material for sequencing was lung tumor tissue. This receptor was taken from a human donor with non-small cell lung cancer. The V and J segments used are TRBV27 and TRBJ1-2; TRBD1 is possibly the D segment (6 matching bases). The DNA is TGTGCCAGCAGTTTCCAACAGGGCTGGGGCTACACCTTC. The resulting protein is CASSFQQGWGYTF.